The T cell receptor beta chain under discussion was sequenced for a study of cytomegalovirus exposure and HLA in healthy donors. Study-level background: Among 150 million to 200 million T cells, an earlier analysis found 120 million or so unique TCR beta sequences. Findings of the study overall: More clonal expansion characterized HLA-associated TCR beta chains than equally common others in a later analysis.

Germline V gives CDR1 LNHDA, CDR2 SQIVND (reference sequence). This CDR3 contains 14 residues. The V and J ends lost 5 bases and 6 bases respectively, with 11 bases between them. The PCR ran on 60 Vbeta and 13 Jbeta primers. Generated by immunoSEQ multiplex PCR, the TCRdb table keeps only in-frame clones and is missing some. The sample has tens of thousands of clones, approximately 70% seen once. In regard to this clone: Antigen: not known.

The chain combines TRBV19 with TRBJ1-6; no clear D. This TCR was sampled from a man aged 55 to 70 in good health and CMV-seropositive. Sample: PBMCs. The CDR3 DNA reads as TGTGCCAGTAGTCTTCGGGAGGGTAATTCACCCCTCCACTTT. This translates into CASSLREGNSPLHF.